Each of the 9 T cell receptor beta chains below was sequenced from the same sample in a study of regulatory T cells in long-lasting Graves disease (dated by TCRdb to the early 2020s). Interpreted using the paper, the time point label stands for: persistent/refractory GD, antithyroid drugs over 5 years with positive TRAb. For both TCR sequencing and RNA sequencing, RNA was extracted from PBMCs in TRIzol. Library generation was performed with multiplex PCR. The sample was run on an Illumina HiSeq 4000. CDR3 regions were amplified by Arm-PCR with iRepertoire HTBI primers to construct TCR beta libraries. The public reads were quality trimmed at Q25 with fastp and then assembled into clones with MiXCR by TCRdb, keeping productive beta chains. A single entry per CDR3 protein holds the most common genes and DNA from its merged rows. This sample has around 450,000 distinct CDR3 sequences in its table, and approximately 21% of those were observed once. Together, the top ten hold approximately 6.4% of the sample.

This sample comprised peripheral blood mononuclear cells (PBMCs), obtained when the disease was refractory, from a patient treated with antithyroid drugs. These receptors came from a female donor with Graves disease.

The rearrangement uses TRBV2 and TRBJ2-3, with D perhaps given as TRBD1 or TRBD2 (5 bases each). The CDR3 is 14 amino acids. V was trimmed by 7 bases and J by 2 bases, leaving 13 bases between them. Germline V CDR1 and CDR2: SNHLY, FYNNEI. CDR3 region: CASKRDGITDTQYF. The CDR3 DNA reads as TGTGCCAGCAAACGGGACGGGATCACAGATACGCAGTATTTT.

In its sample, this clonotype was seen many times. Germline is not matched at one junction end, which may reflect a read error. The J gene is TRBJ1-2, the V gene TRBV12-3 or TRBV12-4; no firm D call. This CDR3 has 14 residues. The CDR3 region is CTSTIDGRGYGYTF. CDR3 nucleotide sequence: TGTACCAGCACCATAGATGGGCGAGGCTATGGCTACACCTTC.

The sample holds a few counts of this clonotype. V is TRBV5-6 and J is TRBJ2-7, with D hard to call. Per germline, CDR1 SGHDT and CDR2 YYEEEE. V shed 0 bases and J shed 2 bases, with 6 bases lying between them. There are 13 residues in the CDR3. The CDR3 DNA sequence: TGTGCCAGCAGCTTGGAGCAGGCCTACGAGCAGTACTTC. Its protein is CASSLEQAYEQYF.

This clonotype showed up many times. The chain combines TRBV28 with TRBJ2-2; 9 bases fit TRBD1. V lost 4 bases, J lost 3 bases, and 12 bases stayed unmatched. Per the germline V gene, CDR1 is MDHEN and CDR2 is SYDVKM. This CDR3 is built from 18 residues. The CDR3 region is CASSSFYQGQGYTGELFF. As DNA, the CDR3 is TGTGCCAGCAGTTCCTTTTATCAAGGACAGGGGTACACCGGGGAGCTGTTTTTT.

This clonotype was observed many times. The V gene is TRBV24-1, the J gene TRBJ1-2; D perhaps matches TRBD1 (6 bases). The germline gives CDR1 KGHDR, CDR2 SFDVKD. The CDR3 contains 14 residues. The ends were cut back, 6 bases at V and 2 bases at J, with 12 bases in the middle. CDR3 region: CATSLDDRNYGYTF. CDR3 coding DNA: TGTGCCACCAGTCTGGACGACAGGAACTATGGCTACACCTTC.

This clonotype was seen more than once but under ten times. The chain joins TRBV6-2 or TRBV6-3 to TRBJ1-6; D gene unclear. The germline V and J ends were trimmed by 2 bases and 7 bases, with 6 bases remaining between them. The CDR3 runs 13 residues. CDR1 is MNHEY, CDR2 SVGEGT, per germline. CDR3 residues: CASSYDPNSPLHF. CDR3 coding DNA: TGTGCCAGCAGTTACGACCCCAATTCACCCCTCCACTTT.

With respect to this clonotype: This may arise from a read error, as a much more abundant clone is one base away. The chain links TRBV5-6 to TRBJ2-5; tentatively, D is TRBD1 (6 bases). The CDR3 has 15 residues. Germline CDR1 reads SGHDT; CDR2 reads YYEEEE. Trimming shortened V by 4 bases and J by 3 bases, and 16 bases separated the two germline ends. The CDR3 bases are TGTGCCAGCAGCCTTAGACAGGCGCAAAAAGAGACCCAGTACTTC. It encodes CASSLRQAQKETQYF.

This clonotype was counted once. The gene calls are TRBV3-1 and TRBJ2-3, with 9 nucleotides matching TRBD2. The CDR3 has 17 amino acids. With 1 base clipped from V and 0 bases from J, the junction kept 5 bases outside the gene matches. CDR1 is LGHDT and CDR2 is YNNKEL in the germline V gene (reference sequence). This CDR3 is CASSQVPRGGSTDTQYF. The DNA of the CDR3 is TGTGCCAGCAGCCAAGTGCCGCGGGGGGGGAGCACAGATACGCAGTATTTT.

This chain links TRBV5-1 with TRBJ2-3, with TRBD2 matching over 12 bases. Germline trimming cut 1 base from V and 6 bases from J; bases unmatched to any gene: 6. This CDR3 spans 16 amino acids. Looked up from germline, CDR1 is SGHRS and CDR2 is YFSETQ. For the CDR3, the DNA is TGCGCCAGCAGCTTGAGACTAGCGGGAGTCGGCGATACGCAGTATTTT. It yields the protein CASSLRLAGVGDTQYF.